This T cell receptor beta chain was sequenced in a study of blood T cell repertoires in COVID-19. The CDR3 consists of 12 residues. Trimming took off 5 bases at V and 2 bases at J, with 6 bases between the two ends. CDR1 is SGHTA and CDR2 is FQGTGA in the germline V gene. The method was immunoSEQ multiplex PCR; TCRdb's version includes in-frame clones alone and lacks a portion of them. The sample holds 180,000 or so clones, about 83% seen once. This receptor was identified in a man in his forties or fifties with acute COVID-19. This rearrangement joins TRBV7-3 to TRBJ1-1; D remains ambiguous. The source material was PBMCs or T cells enriched from blood (not recorded which). CDR3 in DNA: TGTGCCAGCAGCCGGGGAAACACTGAAGCTTTCTTT. Translating gives CASSRGNTEAFF.